This T cell receptor beta chain was captured by sequencing in a study of T-cell reconstitution after alpha-beta-depleted transplantation in children. The sample holds a few counts of this clonotype. After removal of 3 bases from V and 1 base from J, the junction contained 9 bases not matched to a gene. The V gene's germline CDR1 is DFQATT and CDR2 SNEGSKA (reference sequence). The CDR3 is 16 amino acids. Unique molecular identifiers were used in preparing the TCRbeta library. MiXCR, applied by TCRdb to the PCR reads, yields one record per CDR3 protein. The sample has approximately 420,000 distinct CDR3 sequences, around 9.9% seen once.

This chain connects TRBV20-1 to TRBJ1-1; 9 bases line up with TRBD1. Sequences were derived from PBMCs from the stem cell graft donor, sampled from the stem cell graft. This sequence was found in a human donor who donated a stem cell graft to a child with acute myeloid leukemia. The CDR3, as DNA: TGCAGTGCTAGGACAGGGGGTCGGGGAAAGAACACTGAAGCTTTCTTT. Translated, it gives CSARTGGRGKNTEAFF.